These T cell receptor beta chains were read from a single sample in a study of monozygotic twins with cystic fibrosis. This table comes from immunoSEQ multiplex PCR, and its TCRdb copy is limited to in-frame clones, with some not included. The sample records approximately 24,000 clones, roughly 96% being singletons. The sequencing sample was made of blood. The receptors stem from a girl under 10 years old with cystic fibrosis. CDR3s include the opening cysteine and the closing phenylalanine or tryptophan. The D gene is left open where the match is weak. The listing skips clone size in some rows; elsewhere it reads once, few, many or a size class.

size	V	J	length	D	CDR3	DNA
.	TRBV27	TRBJ2-1	15	.	CASSLGQGFGNEQFF	TGTGCCAGCAGTTTAGGGCAGGGTTTTGGCAATGAGCAGTTCTTC
.	TRBV5-1	TRBJ2-7	14	.	CASSPGRDHYEQYF	TGCGCCAGCAGCCCGGGACGGGACCACTACGAGCAGTACTTC
.	TRBV19	TRBJ2-6	13	.	CASSASGANVLTF	TGTGCCAGTAGCGCCTCTGGGGCCAACGTCCTGACTTTC
.	TRBV5-4	TRBJ1-2	13	.	CASSLEGGYGYTF	TGTGCCAGCAGCTTGGAAGGGGGCTATGGCTACACCTTC
.	TRBV6-4	TRBJ2-2	16	TRBD2	CASSDSGAGGSGELFF	TGTGCCAGCAGTGACTCTGGAGCGGGAGGCTCCGGGGAGCTGTTTTTT
.	TRBV27	TRBJ2-7	12	TRBD2	CASSTTSGRKYF	TGTGCCAGCAGTACTACTAGCGGGAGGAAATACTTC
.	TRBV30	TRBJ1-1	14	.	CAGAWGGPRTEAFF	TGTGCCGGGGCCTGGGGGGGACCCCGCACTGAAGCTTTCTTT
.	TRBV25-1	TRBJ1-2	14	.	CASSDPTGTGGYTF	TGTGCCAGCAGTGACCCGACGGGGACGGGAGGCTACACCTTC
.	TRBV30	TRBJ1-1	12	.	CAWSPFHTEAFF	TGTGCCTGGAGCCCCTTTCACACTGAAGCTTTCTTT
.	TRBV27	TRBJ2-7	14	TRBD2	CASSLAGGTYEQYF	TGTGCCAGCAGTTTGGCGGGAGGCACCTACGAGCAGTACTTC
.	TRBV4-2	TRBJ1-2	14	TRBD1	CASSRRDRAFGYTF	TGTGCCAGCAGCCGTCGGGACAGGGCTTTTGGCTACACCTTC
.	TRBV13	TRBJ1-1	14	.	CASSLAVQEGGAFF	TGTGCCAGCAGCTTAGCTGTTCAGGAAGGTGGAGCTTTCTTT
.	TRBV25-1	TRBJ2-2	14	TRBD1	CASSGQGGTGELFF	TGTGCCAGCAGTGGACAGGGGGGGACCGGGGAGCTGTTTTTT
.	TRBV7-2	TRBJ2-5	14	.	CASSLAGRRETQYF	TGTGCCAGCAGCTTAGCGGGGCGCAGAGAGACCCAGTACTTC
.	TRBV5-4	TRBJ2-3	16	.	CASSLGAEGGPDTQYF	TGTGCCAGCAGCTTGGGAGCGGAAGGAGGGCCAGATACGCAGTATTTT
.	TRBV29-1	TRBJ2-4	20	.	CSVELTGRGGGALRRNIQYF	TGCAGCGTTGAATTGACCGGGCGAGGAGGGGGGGCGCTTCGACGAAACATTCAGTACTTC
.	TRBV27	TRBJ2-7	13	.	CASSLFGHGEQYF	TGTGCCAGCAGTTTATTCGGCCACGGCGAGCAGTACTTC
.	TRBV7-9	TRBJ2-3	14	.	CASSFGRATDTQYF	TGTGCCAGCAGCTTCGGCAGGGCCACAGATACGCAGTATTTT
.	TRBV6-1	TRBJ1-1	14	.	CASTPGPQNTEAFF	TGTGCCAGCACCCCCGGGCCACAGAACACTGAAGCTTTCTTT
.	TRBV4-2	TRBJ2-7	15	.	CASSQRQESSYEQYF	TGTGCCAGCAGCCAACGACAGGAAAGCTCCTACGAGCAGTACTTC
.	TRBV7-9	TRBJ2-5	14	.	CASSLQANQETQYF	TGTGCCAGCAGCTTACAGGCAAACCAAGAGACCCAGTACTTC
.	TRBV28	TRBJ2-7	17	TRBD2	CASSRGTSSFYSYEQYF	TGTGCCAGCAGTAGGGGGACTAGCTCATTCTACTCCTACGAGCAGTACTTC
.	TRBV28	TRBJ1-2	13	TRBD1	CASRDRVNYGYTF	TGTGCCAGCAGGGACAGGGTGAACTATGGCTACACCTTC
.	TRBV7-8	TRBJ2-7	16	.	CASSLDLQGLGSEQYF	TGTGCCAGCAGCTTAGACTTACAGGGCTTAGGTTCGGAGCAGTACTTC
.	TRBV6-6	TRBJ2-3	11	.	CASGGWDIMYF	TGTGCCAGCGGGGGGTGGGACATCATGTATTTT
.	TRBV29-1	TRBJ2-5	13	TRBD1	CSVWRQGSETQYF	TGCAGCGTTTGGAGACAGGGGTCGGAGACCCAGTACTTC
.	TRBV28	TRBJ2-1	15	TRBD2	CASRGLAGVRVEQFF	TGTGCCAGCAGGGGACTAGCGGGAGTCCGGGTTGAGCAGTTCTTC
.	TRBV7-7	TRBJ2-5	18	.	CASSLAPSGEWYQETQYF	TGTGCCAGCAGCTTAGCCCCCAGTGGGGAATGGTACCAAGAGACCCAGTACTTC
.	TRBV2	TRBJ2-7	15	.	CASSVQGPGSYEQYF	TGTGCCAGCAGTGTTCAGGGGCCGGGCTCCTACGAGCAGTACTTC
.	TRBV7-6	TRBJ2-1	22	TRBD2	CASSLRVKGTSGPLSSYNEQFF	TGTGCCAGCAGCCTTCGAGTGAAGGGGACTAGCGGTCCCCTGAGCTCCTACAATGAGCAGTTCTTC
.	TRBV27	TRBJ1-2	13	.	CASKSRVNYGYTF	TGTGCCAGCAAATCCAGGGTCAACTATGGCTACACCTTC
few	TRBV6-5	TRBJ1-2	14	TRBD1	CASSYDRAPYGYTF	TGTGCCAGCAGTTACGACAGGGCTCCCTATGGCTACACCTTC
.	TRBV19	TRBJ2-3	14	.	CASRWSGEVDTQYF	TGTGCCAGTAGGTGGTCGGGGGAAGTAGATACGCAGTATTTT
.	TRBV7-2	TRBJ2-3	16	TRBD1	CASSLGGQYAINTQYF	TGTGCCAGCAGCTTAGGGGGACAGTATGCGATCAATACGCAGTATTTT
.	TRBV12-5	TRBJ2-1	12	.	CASGQLTDEQFF	TGTGCTAGTGGCCAGCTCACGGATGAGCAGTTCTTC
.	TRBV11-2	TRBJ2-1	13	.	CASSLVPGNEQFF	TGTGCCAGCAGCTTAGTACCGGGGAATGAGCAGTTCTTC